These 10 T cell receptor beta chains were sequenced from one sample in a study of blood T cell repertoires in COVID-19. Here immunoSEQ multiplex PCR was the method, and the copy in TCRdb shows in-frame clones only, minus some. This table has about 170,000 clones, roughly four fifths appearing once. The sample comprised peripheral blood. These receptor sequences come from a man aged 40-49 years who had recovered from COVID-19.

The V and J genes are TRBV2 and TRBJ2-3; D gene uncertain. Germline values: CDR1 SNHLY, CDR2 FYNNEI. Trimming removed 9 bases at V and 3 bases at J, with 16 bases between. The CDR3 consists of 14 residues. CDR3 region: CASYSPLVTDTQYF. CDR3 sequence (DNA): TGTGCCAGTTACAGTCCCCTGGTTACAGATACGCAGTATTTT.

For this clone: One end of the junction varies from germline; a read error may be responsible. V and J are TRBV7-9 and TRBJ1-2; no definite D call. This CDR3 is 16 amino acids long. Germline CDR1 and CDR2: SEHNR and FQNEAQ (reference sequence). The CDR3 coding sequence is TGTACCAGCAGCCGCTCGTCGGGTCGCTCTCCTTATGGCTACACCTTC. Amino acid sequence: CTSSRSSGRSPYGYTF. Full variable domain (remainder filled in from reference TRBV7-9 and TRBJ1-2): DTGVSQNPRHKITKRGQNVTFRCDPISEHNRLYWYRQTLGQGPEFLTYFQNEAQLEKSRLLSDRFSAERPKGSFSTLEIQRTEQGDSAMYLCTSSRSSGRSPYGYTFGSGTRLTVV.

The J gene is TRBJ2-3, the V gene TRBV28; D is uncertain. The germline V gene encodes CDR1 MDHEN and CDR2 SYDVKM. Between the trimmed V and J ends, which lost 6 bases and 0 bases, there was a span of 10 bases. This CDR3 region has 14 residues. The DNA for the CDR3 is TGTGCCAGCAGATTTACGACTAGCACAGATACGCAGTATTTT. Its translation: CASRFTTSTDTQYF.

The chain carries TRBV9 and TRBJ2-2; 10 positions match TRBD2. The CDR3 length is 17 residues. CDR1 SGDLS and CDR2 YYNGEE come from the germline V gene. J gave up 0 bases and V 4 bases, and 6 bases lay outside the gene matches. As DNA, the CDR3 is TGTGCCAGCAGCTCCCTAGCGGGAGTTACGAACACCGGGGAGCTGTTTTTT. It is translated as CASSSLAGVTNTGELFF.

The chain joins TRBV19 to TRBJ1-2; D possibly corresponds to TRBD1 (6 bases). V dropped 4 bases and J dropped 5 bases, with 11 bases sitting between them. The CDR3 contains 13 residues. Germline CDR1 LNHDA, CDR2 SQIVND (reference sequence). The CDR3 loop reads CASSTQQGYGYTF. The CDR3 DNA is TGTGCCAGTAGTACCCAACAGGGATATGGCTACACCTTC.

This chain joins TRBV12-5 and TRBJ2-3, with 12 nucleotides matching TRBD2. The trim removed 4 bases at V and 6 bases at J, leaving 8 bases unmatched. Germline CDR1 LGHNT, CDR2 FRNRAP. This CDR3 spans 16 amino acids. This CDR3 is CASGYRTSGDGDTQYF. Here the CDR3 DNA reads TGTGCTAGTGGTTACCGGACTAGCGGGGATGGGGATACGCAGTATTTT.

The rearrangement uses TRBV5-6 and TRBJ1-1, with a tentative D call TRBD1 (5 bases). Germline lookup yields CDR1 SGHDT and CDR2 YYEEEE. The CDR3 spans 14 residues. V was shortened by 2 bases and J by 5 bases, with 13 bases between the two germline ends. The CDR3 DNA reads TGTGCCAGCAGCTTACCCAGGGCAGGGACTGAAGCTTTCTTT. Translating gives CASSLPRAGTEAFF.

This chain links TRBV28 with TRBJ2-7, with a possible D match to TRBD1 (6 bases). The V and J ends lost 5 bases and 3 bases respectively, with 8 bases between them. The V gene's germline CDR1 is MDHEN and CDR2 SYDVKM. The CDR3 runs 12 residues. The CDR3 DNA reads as TGTGCCAGCAGTCGGGACATCTACGAGCAGTACTTC. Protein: CASSRDIYEQYF.

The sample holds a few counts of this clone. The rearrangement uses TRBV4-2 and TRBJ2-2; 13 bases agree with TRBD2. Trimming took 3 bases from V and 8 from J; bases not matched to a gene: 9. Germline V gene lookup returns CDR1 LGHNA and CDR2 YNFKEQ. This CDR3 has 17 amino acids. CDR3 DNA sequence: TGTGCCAGCAGCCAGGCGGGACTAGCGGGGCTGGGAGGGGAGCTGTTTTTT. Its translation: CASSQAGLAGLGGELFF.

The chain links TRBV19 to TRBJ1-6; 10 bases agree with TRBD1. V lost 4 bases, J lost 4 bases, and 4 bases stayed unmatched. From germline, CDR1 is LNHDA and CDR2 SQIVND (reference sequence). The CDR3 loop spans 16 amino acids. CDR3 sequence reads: CASSRDRGLYNSPLHF. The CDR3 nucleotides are TGTGCCAGTAGTAGGGACAGGGGTCTTTATAATTCACCCCTCCACTTT.